A selection of T cell receptor beta chains follows, all from one sample in a study of blood T cell repertoires in COVID-19. Sequencing used immunoSEQ multiplex PCR; TCRdb keeps in-frame clones, though not all of them. This table has 110,000 or so clones, around 80% appearing once. Sequencing was carried out using peripheral blood. Receptor source: a man aged 65 to 85 with acute or convalescent COVID-19. The CDR3 runs from the conserved cysteine through the conserved F or W. A D gene is named only where the DNA matches it firmly. Clone size appears in some rows only: once, few, many, or a class for an expanded clone.

TRBJ2-1 | TRBD2 | - | TRBV15 | TGTGCCACCAGCGATACCTGGACTAGCCGGAATGAGCAGTTCTTC | CATSDTWTSRNEQFF
TRBJ1-4 | TRBD1 | - | TRBV18 | TGTGCCAGCTCCCCGACAGGGGAGGAAAAACTGTTTTTT | CASSPTGEEKLFF
TRBJ2-1 | TRBD1 | - | TRBV19 | TGTGCCAGTAGTGGACAGGGGGCCTATGAGCAGTTCTTC | CASSGQGAYEQFF
TRBJ2-5 | - | - | TRBV5-1 | TGCGCCAGCAGCTTGATCGGGGTTAAAGAGACCCAGTACTTC | CASSLIGVKETQYF
TRBJ2-1 | TRBD2 | - | TRBV7-2 | TGTGCCAGCAGCTTAGGGACTAGCGATTTATACAATGAGCAGTTCTTC | CASSLGTSDLYNEQFF
TRBJ1-1 | - | - | TRBV25-1 | TGTGCCAGCAGTGAAGCAGGGAATACTGAAGCTTTCTTT | CASSEAGNTEAFF
TRBJ2-5 | TRBD2 | - | TRBV5-1 | TGCGCCAGCAGCTCGACTAGCTCTCAAGAGACCCAGTACTTC | CASSSTSSQETQYF
TRBJ2-7 | - | once | TRBV6-5 | TGTGCCAGCACCTACGACTACGAGCAGTACTTC | CASTYDYEQYF
TRBJ2-3 | TRBD2 | - | TRBV29-1 | TGCAGCGTTGATTCCCTAGCGGGAAACACAGATACGCAGTATTTT | CSVDSLAGNTDTQYF
TRBJ2-5 | TRBD2 | - | TRBV14 | TGTGCCAGCAGCCAAGGACTTTCTAGCGGGCGTACCCAAGAGACCCAGTACTTC | CASSQGLSSGRTQETQYF
TRBJ2-3 | - | few | TRBV5-6 | TGTGCCAGCCTGGGCCCCGGGGGAGCCGTCACAGATACGCAGTATTTT | CASLGPGGAVTDTQYF
TRBJ2-7 | - | - | TRBV30 | TGTGCCTTTGCGGAGCGGTACGAGCAGTACTTC | CAFAERYEQYF
TRBJ1-2 | TRBD1 | - | TRBV30 | TGTGCCTGGGGAACCCGCGACAGGGCCAGTAACTATGGCTACACCTTC | CAWGTRDRASNYGYTF